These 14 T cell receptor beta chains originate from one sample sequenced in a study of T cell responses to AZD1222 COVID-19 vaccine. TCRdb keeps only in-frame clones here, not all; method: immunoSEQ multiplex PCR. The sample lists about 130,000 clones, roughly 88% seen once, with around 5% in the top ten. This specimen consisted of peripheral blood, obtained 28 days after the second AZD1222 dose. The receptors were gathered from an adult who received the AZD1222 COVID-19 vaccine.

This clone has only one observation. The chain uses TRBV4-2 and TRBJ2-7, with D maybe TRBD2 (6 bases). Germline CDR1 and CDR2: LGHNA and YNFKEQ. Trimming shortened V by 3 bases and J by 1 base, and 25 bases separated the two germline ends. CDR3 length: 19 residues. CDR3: CASSQDLFGGAGTSYEQYF. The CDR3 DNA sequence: TGTGCCAGCAGCCAGGATCTTTTCGGAGGGGCAGGAACATCCTACGAGCAGTACTTC.

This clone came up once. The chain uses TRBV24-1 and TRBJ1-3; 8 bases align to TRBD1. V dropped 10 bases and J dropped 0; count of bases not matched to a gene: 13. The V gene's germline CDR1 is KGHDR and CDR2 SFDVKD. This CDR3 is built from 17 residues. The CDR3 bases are TGTGCCACTGGGCGGGGAGAAGACAGGGGCTCTGGAAACACCATATATTTT. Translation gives CATGRGEDRGSGNTIYF.

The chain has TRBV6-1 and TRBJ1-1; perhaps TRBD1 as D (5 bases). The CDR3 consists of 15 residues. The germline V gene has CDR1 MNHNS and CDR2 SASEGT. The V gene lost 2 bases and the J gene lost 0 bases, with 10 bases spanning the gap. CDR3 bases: TGTGCCAGCAGTGAAATTACAGGCATGAACACTGAAGCTTTCTTT. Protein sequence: CASSEITGMNTEAFF.

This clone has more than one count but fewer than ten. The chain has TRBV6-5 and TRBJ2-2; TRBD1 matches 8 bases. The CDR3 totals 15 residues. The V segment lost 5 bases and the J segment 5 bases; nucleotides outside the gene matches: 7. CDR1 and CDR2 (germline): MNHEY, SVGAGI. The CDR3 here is CASSQRTGYTGELFF. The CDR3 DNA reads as TGTGCCAGCAGTCAACGGACAGGGTATACCGGGGAGCTGTTTTTT.

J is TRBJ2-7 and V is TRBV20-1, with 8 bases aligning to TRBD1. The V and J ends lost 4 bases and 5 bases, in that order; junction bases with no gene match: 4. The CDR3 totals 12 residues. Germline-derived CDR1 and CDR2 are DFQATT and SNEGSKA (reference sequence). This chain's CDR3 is CSAIDRGHEQYF. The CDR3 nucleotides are TGCAGTGCTATTGACAGGGGACACGAGCAGTACTTC.

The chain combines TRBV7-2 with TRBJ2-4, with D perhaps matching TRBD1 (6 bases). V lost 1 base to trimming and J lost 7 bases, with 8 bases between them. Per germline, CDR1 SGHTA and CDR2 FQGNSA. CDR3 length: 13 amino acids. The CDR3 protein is CASSLDRANIQYF. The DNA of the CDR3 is TGTGCCAGCAGCTTAGACAGGGCGAACATTCAGTACTTC.

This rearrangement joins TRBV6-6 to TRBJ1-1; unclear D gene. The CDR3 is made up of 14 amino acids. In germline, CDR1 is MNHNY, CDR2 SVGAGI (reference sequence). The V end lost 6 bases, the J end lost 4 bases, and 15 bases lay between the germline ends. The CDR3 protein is CASSGTGTATEAFF. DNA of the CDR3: TGTGCCAGCAGCGGTACCGGTACGGCCACTGAAGCTTTCTTT.

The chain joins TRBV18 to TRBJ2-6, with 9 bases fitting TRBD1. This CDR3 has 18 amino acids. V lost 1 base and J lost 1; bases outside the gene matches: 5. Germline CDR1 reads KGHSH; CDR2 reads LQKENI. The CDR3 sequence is CASSPRRTGVSGANVLTF. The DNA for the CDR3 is TGTGCCAGCTCACCACGGAGGACAGGGGTTTCTGGGGCCAACGTCCTGACTTTC.

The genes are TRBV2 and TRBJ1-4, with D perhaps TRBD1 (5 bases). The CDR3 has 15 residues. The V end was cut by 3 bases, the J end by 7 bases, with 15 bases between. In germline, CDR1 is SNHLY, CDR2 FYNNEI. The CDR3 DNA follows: TGTGCCAGCAGTGACGGGGGACTTCTTGGTGAAAAACTGTTTTTT. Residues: CASSDGGLLGEKLFF.

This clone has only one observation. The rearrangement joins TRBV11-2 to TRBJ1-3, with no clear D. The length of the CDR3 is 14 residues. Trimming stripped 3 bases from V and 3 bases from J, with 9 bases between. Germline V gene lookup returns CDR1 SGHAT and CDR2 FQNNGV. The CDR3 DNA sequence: TGTGCCAGCAGCTTTATTGCTCTTGGAAACACCATATATTTT. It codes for CASSFIALGNTIYF.

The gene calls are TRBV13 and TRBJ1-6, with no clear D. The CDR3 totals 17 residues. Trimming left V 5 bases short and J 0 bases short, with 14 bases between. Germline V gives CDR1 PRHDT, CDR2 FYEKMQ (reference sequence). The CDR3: CASSPALTSSYNSPLHF. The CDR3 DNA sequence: TGTGCCAGCAGCCCCGCCCTGACTAGCTCCTATAATTCACCCCTCCACTTT.

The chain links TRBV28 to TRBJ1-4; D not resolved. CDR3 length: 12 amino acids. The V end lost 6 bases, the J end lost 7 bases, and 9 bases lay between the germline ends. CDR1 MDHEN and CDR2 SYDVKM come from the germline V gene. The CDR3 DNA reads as TGTGCCAGCAGAATCGGAAGTGAAAAACTGTTTTTT. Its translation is CASRIGSEKLFF.

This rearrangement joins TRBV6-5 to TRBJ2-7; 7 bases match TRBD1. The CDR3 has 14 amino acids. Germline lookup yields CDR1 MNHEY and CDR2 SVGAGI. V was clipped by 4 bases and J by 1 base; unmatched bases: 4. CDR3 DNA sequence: TGTGCCAGCAGTTCCGGACAGGTGTCCTACGAGCAGTACTTC. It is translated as CASSSGQVSYEQYF.

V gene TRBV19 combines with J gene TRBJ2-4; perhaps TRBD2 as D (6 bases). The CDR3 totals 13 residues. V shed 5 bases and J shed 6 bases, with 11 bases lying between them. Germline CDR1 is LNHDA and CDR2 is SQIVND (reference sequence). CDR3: CASSPPGVNIQYF. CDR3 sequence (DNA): TGTGCCAGTAGTCCTCCGGGGGTAAACATTCAGTACTTC.